The clone carrying this T cell receptor (beta chain) was seen many times. Antigen specificity is unknown. In TCRdb, the 5' RACE reads were re-called with MiXCR into one record per CDR3 protein. This table holds hundreds of thousands of distinct CDR3 sequences, roughly 8% found once. Trimming cost V 7 bases and J 7 bases, with 17 bases left between them. This CDR3 has 14 residues. This entry comes from a study of CD8 T cells in ankylosing spondylitis. Study results and limitations: Researchers reportedly found disease-linked clones significantly enriched in matched ankylosing spondylitis synovial fluid. Several of the motif variants were reported before in synovial fluid and blood from reactive arthritis. Several highly homologous variants formed a TCR beta motif that appeared characteristic of ankylosing spondylitis blood.

Source material: blood, either unsorted or a sorted T cell fraction (not recorded which). The chain combines TRBV12-3 or TRBV12-4 with TRBJ2-1, with D tentatively TRBD2 (5 bases). This clonotype originated in a female donor with ankylosing spondylitis or in good health (not recorded which). The CDR3 coding sequence is TGTGCCAGCATCCTTAGCGAATTAAGGAATGAGCAGTTCTTC. It translates to CASILSELRNEQFF.